Described below is a single TCR beta chain sequence and its context. From its re-call of the 5' RACE reads, TCRdb lists each CDR3 protein once, without DNA. The table lists about 150,000 distinct CDR3 sequences, with 37% in the top ten. This specimen comes from a study of T cells expressing NK-cell markers. Study in general: It was from sorted CD3+CD56+NKG2C+, CD3+CD56+NKG2C- and CD3+CD56-NKG2C+ T cells that TCR beta repertoires came. The eight sequenced donors comprised seven who were HCMV-seropositive and one who was seronegative.

The germline CDR1 and CDR2 sequences are MGHDK and SYGVNS. The length of the CDR3 is 12 residues. The receptor's source is a woman aged 45-65 years in good health. Sequenced material: blood T cells: a sorted CD56 or NKG2C T cell subset, CD4+ or CD8+ T cells, or bulk PBMC T cells (not recorded which). The rearrangement links TRBV25-1 to TRBJ1-1; TCRdb's D gene call, TRBD1, goes unchecked for lack of DNA. The CDR3 spells CASRGRQPEAFF.